Listed here are 9 T cell receptor beta chains from one sample, sequenced in a study of TIL therapy for anti-PD-1-resistant metastatic lung cancer. This was the immunoSEQ v3 assay. Repertoires were generated with immunoSEQ multiplex PCR, while TCRdb's copy carries only in-frame clones and drops some. The table shows about 16,000 clones, with roughly 72% occurring only once. The time point was: pre-treatment sample, taken before nivolumab and TIL therapy. The sample was blood, taken at baseline. All receptors come from a person between 30 and 80 years old with non-small cell lung cancer.

This chain links TRBV19 with TRBJ2-3; D remains ambiguous. The CDR3 is made up of 13 amino acids. Trimming removed 5 bases from V and 2 bases from J, with 8 bases in between. Germline CDR1 reads LNHDA; CDR2 reads SQIVND (reference sequence). The CDR3: CASSGQSTDTQYF. For the CDR3, the DNA is TGTGCCAGTAGTGGGCAGTCCACAGATACGCAGTATTTT. The full variable domain, its missing parts supplied by reference TRBV19 and TRBJ2-3, is DGGITQSPKYLFRKEGQNVTLSCEQNLNHDAMYWYRQDPGQGLRLIYYSQIVNDFQKGDIAEGYSVSREKKESFPLTVTSAQKNPTAFYLCASSGQSTDTQYFGPGTRLTVL.

The CDR3 DNA reads TGTGCCAGCAGCCTGTCCGCCGGTCGAGAACAACCCTACAATGAGCAGTTCTTC. Amino acids: CASSLSAGREQPYNEQFF. J is TRBJ2-1 and V is TRBV7-9, with D unclear. CDR1 is SEHNR, CDR2 FQNEAQ, per germline (reference sequence). Deletions cut 5 bases from V and 2 bases from J, with 22 bases between. The CDR3 consists of 18 residues.

The chain uses TRBV6-6 and TRBJ1-5; 10 bases are a match to TRBD1. Germline loops: CDR1 MNHNY, CDR2 SVGAGI (reference sequence). The trim removed 6 bases at V and 3 bases at J, leaving 5 bases unmatched. The CDR3 is 15 amino acids. The CDR3 nucleotides read TGTGCCAGCAGGGCCGGGACAGGGGTCAATCAGCCCCAGCATTTT. It encodes CASRAGTGVNQPQHF.

This rearrangement joins TRBV7-9 to TRBJ2-1; D is perhaps TRBD1 (7 bases). The germline V and J ends were trimmed by 5 bases and 3 bases, with 14 bases remaining between them. The V gene's germline CDR1 is SEHNR and CDR2 FQNEAQ (reference sequence). The CDR3 has 15 residues. CDR3 nucleotide sequence: TGTGCCAGCAGCCGGGGGCAGGGGGGCTACAATGAGCAGTTCTTC. Its translation: CASSRGQGGYNEQFF.

This clone was found a few times. The chain uses TRBV7-9 and TRBJ2-3; D not certain. The CDR3 runs to 12 residues. V lost 4 bases and J lost 6, with 8 bases in between. Germline V CDR1 and CDR2: SEHNR, FQNEAQ (reference sequence). In DNA, the CDR3 is TGTGCCAGCAGCTCCCCCGGGGATACGCAGTATTTT. As protein: CASSSPGDTQYF.

This clone has just a few counts. The chain links TRBV23-1 to TRBJ1-1; D perhaps matches TRBD1 (5 bases). Being an ORF, TRBV23-1 has a function that is uncertain. The CDR3 has 16 amino acids. The V gene lost 4 bases and the J gene lost 1 base, with 16 bases spanning the gap. CDR3 sequence: CASSLPARQTNTEAFF. The CDR3 region has the DNA TGCGCCAGCAGTCTCCCGGCGAGACAGACGAACACTGAAGCTTTCTTT.

The chain has TRBV13 and TRBJ2-3; D is possibly TRBD1 (6 bases). Germline V gene lookup returns CDR1 PRHDT and CDR2 FYEKMQ (reference sequence). Trimming shortened V by 5 bases and J by 8 bases, and 11 bases separated the two germline ends. The CDR3 has 12 residues. CDR3 region: CASSQGLATQYF. The CDR3 region has the DNA TGTGCCAGCAGCCAGGGGCTGGCTACGCAGTATTTT.

The chain uses TRBV5-6 and TRBJ1-1; unclear D gene. The CDR3 sequence is 16 residues long. Trimming took off 4 bases at V and 1 base at J, with 17 bases between the two ends. CDR1 and CDR2 (germline): SGHDT, YYEEEE. The CDR3: CASSLVWLGKNTEAFF. CDR3 in DNA: TGTGCCAGCAGCCTCGTGTGGTTGGGTAAGAACACTGAAGCTTTCTTT.

The chain couples TRBV30 to TRBJ1-3; D call uncertain. This CDR3 region has 14 residues. The V and J ends lost 0 bases and 2 bases respectively, with 8 bases between them. CDR1 and CDR2 (germline): GTSNPN, SVGIG (reference sequence). The CDR3 DNA sequence: TGTGCCTGGAGTGTACTCGGGACTGGAAACACCATATATTTT. This gives the protein CAWSVLGTGNTIYF.